Ten or more counts support the clone carrying this T cell receptor (beta chain). Antigen specificity is unknown. Genomic DNA, serving as template, underwent TCR beta VDJ and CDR3 profiling. TCRdb fed the reads into MiXCR, producing one record per CDR3 protein. This sample has around 200,000 distinct CDR3 sequences, with just under 50% found just once. Patients chosen for sequencing had CD8+CD57+ cells that had expanded, as shown by flow cytometry. Among the patients, none had received any therapy at the time of blood sampling. This CDR3 spans 13 amino acids. Germline loops: CDR1 SGDLS, CDR2 YYNGEE. Trimming stripped 0 bases from V and 5 bases from J, with 8 bases between. This sample stems from a study of CD8+CD57+ T cells in acquired aplastic anemia. Broader study findings: Patients shared twenty-nine CD8+ CDR3 sequences with controls. Patients and controls were not found to differ significantly in CD8+ Simpson's diversity.

Specimen: sorted CD4+, CD8+, or CD8+CD57+ T cells (not recorded which) from PBMCs. The receptor was isolated from a human donor with aplastic anemia. V gene TRBV9 combines with J gene TRBJ1-2, with unresolved D. The CDR3: CASSVDGEYGYTF. CDR3 nucleotides: TGTGCCAGCAGCGTAGATGGGGAATATGGCTACACCTTC. The full variable domain, its missing parts supplied by reference TRBV9 and TRBJ1-2, is DSGVTQTPKHLITATGQRVTLRCSPRSGDLSVYWYQQSLDQGLQFLIQYYNGEERAKGNILERFSAQQFPDLHSELNLSSLELGDSALYFCASSVDGEYGYTFGSGTRLTVV.